What follows are 4 T cell receptor beta chains derived from one specimen sequenced in a study of breast tumors, draining lymph nodes, adjacent tissues. Samples came from axillary lymph nodes draining the breast cancer. TCRdb independently ran MiXCR on the multiplex PCR reads; one entry per CDR3 protein. Seen here are some 170,000 distinct CDR3 sequences, around a third observed once, and the top ten hold more than 3.5%. The sample was axillary lymph node tissue. These receptors all come from a female donor with breast cancer. Some clones in this sample may be carry-over from other donors' samples.

As regards this clonotype: The germline gene is not matched at one end of the junction; a read error may be the cause. The chain uses TRBV19 and TRBJ2-3, with TRBD2 matching over 8 bases. CDR1 is LNHDA and CDR2 is SQIVND in the germline V gene (reference sequence). CDR3 size: 17 residues. In DNA form, the CDR3 reads TGTGCCAGTAGGATAGTCGGCGGGGGGACAAGCACAGATACGCAGTATTTT. Protein sequence: CASRIVGGGTSTDTQYF.

This clonotype was seen ten or more times. This chain uses TRBV20-1 with TRBJ2-7; a possible D gene is TRBD2 (5 bases). Germline-derived CDR1 and CDR2 are DFQATT and SNEGSKA (reference sequence). This CDR3 region has 17 residues. Trimming shortened V by 4 bases and J by 2 bases, and 24 bases separated the two germline ends. The CDR3 DNA reads as TGCAGTGCTAAGGCCTTCACTAGGCGGGCAACCCCCTACGAGCAGTACTTC. Amino acid sequence: CSAKAFTRRATPYEQYF.

This clonotype has at least ten counts. With a much larger clone just one base away, this may be a read error. This chain joins TRBV6-5 and TRBJ2-5; D is uncertain. Trimming left V 5 bases short and J 0 bases short, with 16 bases between. CDR3 length equals 16 residues. CDR1 is MNHEY and CDR2 is SVGAGI in the germline V gene. CDR3 coding DNA: TGTGCCAGCAGTCACACCCAAAGCTCGTACCAAGAGACCCAGTACTTC. It is translated as CASSHTQSSYQETQYF.

This clonotype was seen repeatedly, ten times or more. The chain recombines TRBV9 with TRBJ2-1; D is unclear. The CDR3 totals 15 residues. Per the germline V gene, CDR1 is SGDLS and CDR2 is YYNGEE. V gave up 2 bases and J gave up 4 bases, with 13 bases separating them. In DNA form, the CDR3 reads TGTGCCAGCAGCGTCAACCCCGAAGTATACAATGAGCAGTTCTTC. The encoded protein is CASSVNPEVYNEQFF.